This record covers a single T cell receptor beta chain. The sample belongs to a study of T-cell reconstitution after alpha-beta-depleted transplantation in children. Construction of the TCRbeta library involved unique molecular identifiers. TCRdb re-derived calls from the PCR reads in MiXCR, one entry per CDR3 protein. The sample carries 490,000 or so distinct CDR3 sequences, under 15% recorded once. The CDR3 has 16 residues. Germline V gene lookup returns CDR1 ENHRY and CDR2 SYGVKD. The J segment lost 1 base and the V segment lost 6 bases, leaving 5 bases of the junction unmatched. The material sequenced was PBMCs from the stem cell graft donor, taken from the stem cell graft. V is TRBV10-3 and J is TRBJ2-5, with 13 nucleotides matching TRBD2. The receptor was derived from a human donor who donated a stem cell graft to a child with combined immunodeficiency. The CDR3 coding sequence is TGTGCCATCAGGCCGGGACTAGCGGGGTCCCAAGAGACCCAGTACTTC. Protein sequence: CAIRPGLAGSQETQYF.